This record concerns one T cell receptor (beta chain) sequence. Authors' methods: By means of reference gene primer amplification, nucleated cell counts were estimated. The method was immunoSEQ multiplex PCR; TCRdb's version includes in-frame clones alone and lacks a portion of them. V, J and clone size were drawn from that table, and D and trimming were deduced from the DNA. The sample has tens of thousands of clones, about 91% seen once; the top ten hold 4.5% to 6%. V lost 3 bases, J lost 8 bases, and 8 bases lay in between. This CDR3 spans 12 amino acids. Germline lookup yields CDR1 MDHEN and CDR2 SYDVKM. The record originates from a study of blood T cell repertoires in COVID-19. Study summary: Acute and convalescent COVID-19 samples came from the United States, Italy and Spain. Sources were T cells, B-cell-depleted T cells, or PBMCs; the material itself was cDNA or gDNA.

The clonotype was recovered from a man aged 55 to 69 with active COVID-19. The V gene is TRBV28, the J gene TRBJ1-3; D not resolved. What was sequenced was peripheral blood. The CDR3 coding sequence is TGTGCCAGCAGTTTGAACACCCACACCATATATTTT. This codes for CASSLNTHTIYF.